These T cell receptor beta chains were read from a single sample in a study of CD8 T cells in ankylosing spondylitis. TCRdb ran MiXCR on the 5' RACE reads and lists one entry per CDR3 protein. The sample records some 33,000 distinct CDR3 sequences, 12% to 15% being singletons. Sequenced input: blood. The receptors come from a male donor with ankylosing spondylitis or in good health (not recorded which). Both conserved end residues are part of each CDR3. The order of the fields is D gene, V gene, CDR3 length, J gene, clone size, CDR3 DNA, CDR3 protein. D genes are given only for firm matches. Clone size is stated in some rows and not others, as once, few, many or a class when expanded.

NA,TRBV14,13,TRBJ2-5,NA,TGTGCCAGCAGCCTCGGACTTAAAGAGACCCAGTACTTC,CASSLGLKETQYF
TRBD1,TRBV7-3,15,TRBJ2-3,NA,TGTGCCAGCAGCTTGGGGGACAGGGGCGCCTCGACGCAGTATTTT,CASSLGDRGASTQYF
NA,TRBV2,15,TRBJ2-3,NA,TGTGCCAGCAGTGATATTCGGGAAAGAAAAGATACGCAGTATTTT,CASSDIRERKDTQYF
TRBD2,TRBV30,14,TRBJ2-1,NA,TGTGCCTGTCAGGGAGCGGGGGCCTACAATGAGCAGTTCTTC,CACQGAGAYNEQFF
NA,TRBV12-3/TRBV12-4,14,TRBJ2-3,few,TGTGCCAGCAGTTTAGGGGCAGGCACAGATACGCAGTATTTT,CASSLGAGTDTQYF
NA,TRBV20-1,14,TRBJ2-1,few,TGCAGTGTGGGGGGCTTCAGCTCCTACAATGAGCAGTTCTTC,CSVGGFSSYNEQFF
TRBD2,TRBV12-3/TRBV12-4,15,TRBJ2-1,NA,TGTGCCAGCAGTTTGGATAGCGGGTCATGGGATGAGCAGTTCTTC,CASSLDSGSWDEQFF
NA,TRBV29-1,12,TRBJ2-1,few,TGCAGCGTTGGGGCTTCCTACAATGAGCAGTTCTTC,CSVGASYNEQFF
TRBD2,TRBV7-3,15,TRBJ2-3,NA,TGTGCCAGCAGCCGTAGCGGGACGGCCACAGATACGCAGTATTTT,CASSRSGTATDTQYF
NA,TRBV4-3,14,TRBJ1-1,few,TGCGCCAGCAGCCAAGACAAGGGTTGGACTGAAGCTTTCTTT,CASSQDKGWTEAFF